Given below is one TCR beta chain in context. The data are from a study of PD-1 blockade in classical Hodgkin lymphoma. The germline gives CDR1 MNHNS, CDR2 SASEGT. Trimming cost V 10 bases and J 6 bases, with 14 bases left between them. CDR3 length: 12 amino acids. TCRdb's table, derived via immunoSEQ multiplex PCR, lists solely in-frame clones and lacks some. There are over 60,000 clones in the sample; roughly 92% occur only once, and around 8% lies in the top ten. This sample's time point: cycle 4 day 1 (C4D1), after less than 7 weeks of nivolumab. All trial patients relapsed after autologous stem cell transplantation.

This clonotype was obtained from a human donor with classical Hodgkin lymphoma. This chain joins TRBV6-1 and TRBJ2-3; unclear D gene. This specimen consisted of peripheral blood mononuclear cells (PBMCs), obtained before the fourth cycle of nivolumab. The CDR3 sequence is CATRLGSDTQYF. The CDR3 DNA follows: TGTGCCACCAGATTAGGGTCCGATACGCAGTATTTT.